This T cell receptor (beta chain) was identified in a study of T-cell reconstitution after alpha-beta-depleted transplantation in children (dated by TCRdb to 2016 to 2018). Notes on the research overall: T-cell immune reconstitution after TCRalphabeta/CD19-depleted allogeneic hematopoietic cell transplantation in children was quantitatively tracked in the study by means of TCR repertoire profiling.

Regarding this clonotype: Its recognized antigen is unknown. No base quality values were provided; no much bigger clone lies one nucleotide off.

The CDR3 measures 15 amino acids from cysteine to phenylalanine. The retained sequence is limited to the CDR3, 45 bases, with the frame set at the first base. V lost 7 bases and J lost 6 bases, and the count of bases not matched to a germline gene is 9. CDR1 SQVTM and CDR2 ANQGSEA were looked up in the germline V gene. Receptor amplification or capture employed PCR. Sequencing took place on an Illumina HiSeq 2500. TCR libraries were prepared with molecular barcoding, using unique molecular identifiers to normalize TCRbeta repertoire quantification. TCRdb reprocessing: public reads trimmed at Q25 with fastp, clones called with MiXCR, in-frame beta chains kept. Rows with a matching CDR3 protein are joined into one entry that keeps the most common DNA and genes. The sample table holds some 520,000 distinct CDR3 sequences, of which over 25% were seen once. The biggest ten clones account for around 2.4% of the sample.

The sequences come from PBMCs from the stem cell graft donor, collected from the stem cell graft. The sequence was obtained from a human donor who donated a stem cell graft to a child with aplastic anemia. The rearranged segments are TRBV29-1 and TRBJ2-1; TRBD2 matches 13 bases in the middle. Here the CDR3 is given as CSDLITSGRANEQFF. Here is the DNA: TGCAGCGACCTCATAACTAGCGGGAGGGCCAATGAGCAGTTCTTC.